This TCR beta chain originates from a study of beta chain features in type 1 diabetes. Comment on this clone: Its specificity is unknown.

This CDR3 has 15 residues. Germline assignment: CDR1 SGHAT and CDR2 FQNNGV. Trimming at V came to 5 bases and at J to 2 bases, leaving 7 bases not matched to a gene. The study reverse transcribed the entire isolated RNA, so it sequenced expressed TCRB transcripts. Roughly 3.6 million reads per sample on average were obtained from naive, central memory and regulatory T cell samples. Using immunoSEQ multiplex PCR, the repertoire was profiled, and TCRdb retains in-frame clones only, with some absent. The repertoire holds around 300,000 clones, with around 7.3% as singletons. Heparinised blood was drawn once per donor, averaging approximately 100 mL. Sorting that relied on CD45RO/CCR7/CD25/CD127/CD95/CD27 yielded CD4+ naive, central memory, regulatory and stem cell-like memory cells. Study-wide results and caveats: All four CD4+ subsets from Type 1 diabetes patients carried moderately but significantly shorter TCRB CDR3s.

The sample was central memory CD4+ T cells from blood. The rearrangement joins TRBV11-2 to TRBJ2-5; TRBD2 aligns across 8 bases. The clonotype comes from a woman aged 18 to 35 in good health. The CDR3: CASSRRTGGQETQYF. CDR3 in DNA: TGTGCCAGCAGCCGCCGAACGGGGGGGCAAGAGACCCAGTACTTC.